This T cell receptor (beta chain) is drawn from a study of blood T cell repertoires in COVID-19. About the study: Samples taken during acute and convalescent COVID-19 were collected in the United States, Italy and Spain. Nucleic acid was either cDNA or gDNA, and it came from T cells, B-cell-depleted T cells, or PBMCs.

The Seattle patients joined while their infection was active and were tracked longitudinally afterward. The V gene end was trimmed by 1 base and the J gene end by 4 bases; junction bases not matched to a gene: 15. This CDR3 has 19 amino acids. CDR1 is SGHVS, CDR2 FQNEAQ, per germline. Assay used: immunoSEQ multiplex PCR; TCRdb lists only in-frame clones, some missing. This repertoire shows 150,000 to 200,000 clones, around four fifths found once; its top ten account for 6.5% to 8.5%. Input material: peripheral blood. The J gene is TRBJ1-2, the V gene TRBV7-8; 10 bases are a match to TRBD1. The clonotype comes from a woman in her 70s with COVID-19, enrolled during active disease. CDR3 loop: CASSLDEGTGVYGPYGYTF. In DNA, the CDR3 is TGTGCCAGCAGCTTAGATGAGGGGACAGGGGTATATGGACCCTATGGCTACACCTTC.